The 25 T cell receptor beta chains listed next were all sequenced from one sample in a study of technical replicates of blood from a few donors. Using immunoSEQ multiplex PCR, the repertoire was profiled, and TCRdb retains in-frame clones only, with some absent. The sample records about 70,000 clones, 92% being singletons. Specimen: T cells isolated from PBMCs. The receptors were gathered from a human donor in good health.

In DNA form, the CDR3 reads TGTGCCAGCAGCCACGATGGGAGGGGCACCTTC. Its translation: CASSHDGRGTF. This sequence joins TRBV5-6 and TRBJ1-2; D is possibly TRBD1 (5 bases). Trimming left V 4 bases short and J 13 bases short, with 14 bases between. The CDR3 runs to 11 residues. Germline V gene data show CDR1 as SGHDT and CDR2 as YYEEEE.

This chain joins TRBV11-3 and TRBJ2-3, with 8 bases lining up with TRBD2. CDR3 length equals 16 residues. With 0 bases clipped from V and 6 bases from J, the junction kept 8 bases outside the gene matches. The germline gives CDR1 SGHNT, CDR2 YENEEA. The DNA for the CDR3 is TGTGCCAGCAGCTTAGAAACTAGCGGAGCCCCTGATACGCAGTATTTT. It translates to CASSLETSGAPDTQYF.

The V gene is TRBV4-2, the J gene TRBJ2-1; no reliable D call. The germline gives CDR1 LGHNA, CDR2 YNFKEQ. The CDR3 is made up of 14 amino acids. V was pared by 4 bases and J by 10 bases, with 17 bases between. The CDR3 loop is CASSPHLVLSEQFF. The CDR3 DNA is TGTGCCAGCAGCCCACACCTCGTGCTTTCGGAGCAGTTCTTC.

This clone was seen once. The chain carries TRBV2 and TRBJ1-4; the match to TRBD1 covers 9 bases. The CDR3 runs 15 residues. The trim removed 6 bases at V and 8 bases at J, leaving 10 bases unmatched. In germline, CDR1 is SNHLY, CDR2 FYNNEI. CDR3 sequence reads: CASRERTGVVEKLFF. Here the CDR3 DNA reads TGTGCCAGCAGGGAACGGACAGGGGTGGTAGAAAAACTGTTTTTT.

The chain joins TRBV29-1 to TRBJ1-3; 7 nucleotides align to TRBD1. After removal of 7 bases from V and 2 bases from J, the junction contained 8 bases not matched to a gene. Germline lookup yields CDR1 SQVTM and CDR2 ANQGSEA. CDR3 length: 14 amino acids. CDR3 loop: CSAEPTGTGNTIYF. The CDR3 DNA reads as TGCAGCGCCGAGCCGACAGGGACTGGAAACACCATATATTTT.

The V and J genes are TRBV5-8 and TRBJ1-2; no clear D gene. V dropped 5 bases and J dropped 2 bases, with 10 bases sitting between them. The CDR3 covers 13 residues. The germline V gene has CDR1 SGHTS and CDR2 YDEGEE. The CDR3 spells CASRVRGNYGYTF. In nucleotides, the CDR3 is TGTGCCAGCAGGGTCCGCGGGAACTATGGCTACACCTTC.

The chain carries TRBV30 and TRBJ1-2; D not certain. The CDR3 covers 15 residues. The germline V gene encodes CDR1 GTSNPN and CDR2 SVGIG (reference sequence). Trimming pared 0 bases from V and 0 bases from J, leaving 11 bases between. The CDR3 protein is CAWSVRTVANYGYTF. CDR3 coding DNA: TGTGCCTGGAGTGTACGTACGGTAGCTAACTATGGCTACACCTTC. The whole variable domain, remainder taken from reference TRBV30 and TRBJ1-2, is SQTIHQWPATLVQPVGSPLSLECTVEGTSNPNLYWYRQAAGRGLQLLFYSVGIGQISSEVPQNLSASRPQDRQFILSSKKLLLSDSGFYLCAWSVRTVANYGYTFGSGTRLTVV.

The CDR3 sequence: CASSPAQGWEQPQHF. The CDR3, as DNA: TGTGCCAGCTCACCAGCACAGGGATGGGAACAGCCCCAGCATTTT. The rearrangement uses TRBV18 and TRBJ1-5, with D maybe TRBD1 (6 bases). CDR3 length: 15 residues. Trimming shortened V by 2 bases and J by 7 bases, and 15 bases separated the two germline ends. Germline CDR1 reads KGHSH; CDR2 reads LQKENI. Looking up the rest from reference TRBV18 and TRBJ1-5 gives the full variable domain: NAGVMQNPRHLVRRRGQEARLRCSPMKGHSHVYWYRQLPEEGLKFMVYLQKENIIDESGMPKERFSAEFPKEGPSILRIQQVVRGDSAAYFCASSPAQGWEQPQHFGDGTRLSIL.

The chain carries TRBV27 and TRBJ2-2; D is undetermined. Between the trimmed V and J ends, which lost 4 bases and 3 bases, there was a span of 3 bases. The germline CDR1 and CDR2 sequences are MNHEY and SMNVEV (reference sequence). The CDR3 is 12 amino acids. CDR3: CASSSYTGELFF. CDR3 nucleotide sequence: TGTGCCAGCAGTTCATACACCGGGGAGCTGTTTTTT.

This chain joins TRBV4-3 and TRBJ2-7, with 8 bases matching TRBD1. The CDR3 spans 16 residues. Germline V CDR1 and CDR2: LGHNA, YSLEER. V was clipped by 0 bases and J by 1 base; unmatched bases: 5. In nucleotides, the CDR3 is TGCGCCAGCAGCCAAGATCTCACAGGGGGATCCTACGAGCAGTACTTC. It encodes CASSQDLTGGSYEQYF.

The CDR3 bases are TGTGCCAGCAGTTTAATAGGTGAGACATCGGGCAATCAGCCCCAGCATTTT. It is translated as CASSLIGETSGNQPQHF. This sequence joins TRBV28 and TRBJ1-5; no clear D. This CDR3 region has 17 residues. Trimming cost V 2 bases and J 2 bases, with 16 bases left between them. Germline values: CDR1 MDHEN, CDR2 SYDVKM.

V is TRBV27 and J is TRBJ2-7; 10 bases are shared with TRBD2. The V gene end was trimmed by 5 bases and the J gene end by 4 bases; junction bases not matched to a gene: 8. CDR3 length: 15 residues. CDR1 MNHEY and CDR2 SMNVEV come from the germline V gene (reference sequence). The CDR3 nucleotides read TGTGCCAGCAGTCAAACTAGCGGGAATTGGTACGAGCAGTACTTC. Amino acid sequence: CASSQTSGNWYEQYF.

This chain joins TRBV2 and TRBJ2-3; D is ambiguous. The CDR3 is made up of 13 amino acids. The V gene lost 4 bases and the J gene lost 5 bases, with 10 bases spanning the gap. Germline CDR1 and CDR2: SNHLY and FYNNEI. This chain's CDR3 is CASSVVWQDTQYF. CDR3 DNA: TGTGCCAGCAGTGTCGTATGGCAAGATACGCAGTATTTT. The full variable domain, completed using reference TRBV2 and TRBJ2-3, is EPEVTQTPSHQVTQMGQEVILRCVPISNHLYFYWYRQILGQKVEFLVSFYNNEISEKSEIFDDQFSVERPDGSNFTLKIRSTKLEDSAMYFCASSVVWQDTQYFGPGTRLTVL.

This rearrangement joins TRBV5-1 to TRBJ2-3, with 10 positions matching TRBD2. The CDR3 is made up of 16 amino acids. Germline assignment: CDR1 SGHRS and CDR2 YFSETQ. With V trimmed by 0 bases and J by 4 bases, 5 bases remained unmatched. The CDR3 here is CASSLAPSGSADTQYF. For the CDR3, the DNA is TGCGCCAGCAGCTTGGCTCCTAGCGGGAGTGCAGATACGCAGTATTTT.

This chain connects TRBV30 to TRBJ1-3; D may be TRBD1 (5 bases). Germline V gene data show CDR1 as GTSNPN and CDR2 as SVGIG (reference sequence). The CDR3 runs to 15 residues. Trimming shortened V by 2 bases and J by 4 bases, and 15 bases separated the two germline ends. Here the CDR3 reads CAWSLGGSVGNTIYF. The DNA of the CDR3 is TGTGCCTGGAGTCTGGGGGGATCGGTCGGAAACACCATATATTTT.

This sequence joins TRBV19 and TRBJ2-1; a weak D match, TRBD1 (6 bases). CDR3 length: 15 residues. Germline lookup yields CDR1 LNHDA and CDR2 SQIVND (reference sequence). Deletions cut 1 base from V and 4 bases from J, with 11 bases between. The CDR3 region has the DNA TGTGCCAGTAGTATAGGACCGGACAGTTACAATGAGCAGTTCTTC. It is translated as CASSIGPDSYNEQFF.

The V call is TRBV4-1, the J call TRBJ2-1, with D possibly TRBD2 on 5 matching bases. V lost 0 bases and J lost 0, with 6 bases in between. Germline CDR1 and CDR2: MGHRA and YSYEKL. The CDR3 contains 15 residues. The CDR3 DNA is TGCGCCAGCAGCCAAGATGGGAGCTCCTACAATGAGCAGTTCTTC. It specifies CASSQDGSSYNEQFF.

The chain joins TRBV7-8 to TRBJ2-2; D may be TRBD2 (6 bases). Germline CDR1 is SGHVS and CDR2 is FQNEAQ. CDR3 size: 20 residues. Trimming took 0 bases from V and 9 from J, leaving 29 bases between them. CDR3 DNA sequence: TGTGCCAGCAGCTTAGCGCAATTCGTAGCGGTAGAACTTGTTAACAGGGAGCTGTTTTTT. It yields the protein CASSLAQFVAVELVNRELFF.

In its sample, this clone was seen once. The DNA of the CDR3 is TGTGCCAGCAGCCTCCCGCTAGCGGGATCCTTTGAGCAGTTCTTC. Translated: CASSLPLAGSFEQFF. The rearrangement joins TRBV7-9 to TRBJ2-1; 9 bases match TRBD2. Germline V gene lookup returns CDR1 SEHNR and CDR2 FQNEAQ (reference sequence). The junction had 11 bases not matched to a gene; V was cut back by 5 bases and J by 9 bases. This CDR3 is built from 15 residues.

This chain uses TRBV5-1 with TRBJ1-5; 10 nucleotides line up with TRBD1. The CDR3 extends over 15 amino acids. Germline CDR1 and CDR2: SGHRS and YFSETQ. Losses at the gene ends were 3 bases for V and 5 bases for J; bases not matched to a gene: 5. Here the CDR3 DNA reads TGCGCCAGCAGCTCGACAGGGGGCTTCGATCAGCCCCAGCATTTT. This codes for CASSSTGGFDQPQHF.

V usage is TRBV4-2 and J usage is TRBJ1-1; TRBD1 aligns across 9 bases. Germline trimming cut 1 base from V and 12 bases from J; bases unmatched to any gene: 18. The CDR3 spans 17 residues. In germline, CDR1 is LGHNA, CDR2 YNFKEQ. This CDR3 reads CASSQGQRTGEGFLSFF. The CDR3 DNA reads as TGTGCCAGCAGCCAAGGACAACGGACAGGGGAGGGGTTTCTGTCTTTCTTT.

This clone was counted once. The rearrangement joins TRBV27 to TRBJ1-5, with TRBD1 matching 9 bases. CDR3 length: 14 amino acids. J gave up 6 bases and V 1 base, and 1 base lay outside the gene matches. CDR1 is MNHEY, CDR2 SMNVEV, per germline (reference sequence). The CDR3 DNA reads as TGTGCCAGCAGTTTATGGACAGGGGCTCAGCCCCAGCATTTT. Amino acid sequence: CASSLWTGAQPQHF.

V is TRBV6-1 and J is TRBJ2-1, with D tentatively TRBD2 (5 bases). The CDR3 consists of 14 residues. V lost 3 bases to trimming and J lost 9 bases, with 15 bases between them. CDR1 and CDR2 from the germline V gene are MNHNS and SASEGT. In DNA form, the CDR3 reads TGTGCCAGCAGTGACTTATCTAGCAGCCTTGAGCAGTTCTTC. Its protein product is CASSDLSSSLEQFF.

The rearrangement links TRBV7-2 to TRBJ1-1; TRBD1 matches at 9 bases. The CDR3 has 17 amino acids. Germline V CDR1 and CDR2: SGHTA, FQGNSA. V lost 1 base, J lost 0 bases, and 6 bases stayed unmatched. CDR3 in amino acids: CASSLVGTGTLNTEAFF. CDR3 coding DNA: TGTGCCAGCAGCTTAGTGGGGACAGGGACCTTGAACACTGAAGCTTTCTTT.

The gene calls are TRBV5-6 and TRBJ2-5; D might be TRBD2 (6 bases). Trimming removed 4 bases at V and 1 base at J, with 8 bases between. The CDR3 is 13 amino acids. Germline loops: CDR1 SGHDT, CDR2 YYEEEE. CDR3 nucleotide sequence: TGTGCCAGCAGCGGGGGACTCCAAGAGACCCAGTACTTC. As protein: CASSGGLQETQYF.